Each of the 30 T cell receptor beta chains below was sequenced from the same sample in a study of T cell repertoires in cytomegalovirus infection. TCRdb ran MiXCR on the reads and lists one entry per CDR3 protein. Of about 600,000 distinct CDR3 sequences listed, 20% to 25% are singletons. Material: CD8+ T cells from PBMCs. All receptors come from a human donor in good health (CMV status not recorded). Some clones in this sample may be carry-over from other donors' samples.

This clonotype was seen once. V is TRBV4-1 and J is TRBJ2-5, with 7 bases aligning to TRBD1. V gave up 3 bases and J gave up 4 bases; unmatched junction bases: 5. This CDR3 has 14 residues. From germline, CDR1 is MGHRA and CDR2 YSYEKL. The CDR3 protein is CASSQWGQRETQYF. In DNA, the CDR3 is TGCGCCAGCAGCCAGTGGGGACAGCGAGAGACCCAGTACTTC.

The chain carries TRBV14 and TRBJ2-5, with D unresolved. This CDR3 comprises 15 residues. The ends were cut back, 2 bases at V and 5 bases at J, with 15 bases in the middle. Germline V gene sequence: CDR1 SGHDN, CDR2 FVKESK. The CDR3 coding sequence is TGTGCCAGCAGCCAAAGGGCAGGTGCTCTTGAGACCCAGTACTTC. Protein: CASSQRAGALETQYF. Complete variable domain (other parts from reference TRBV14 and TRBJ2-5): EAGVTQFPSHSVIEKGQTVTLRCDPISGHDNLYWYRRVMGKEIKFLLHFVKESKQDESGMPNNRFLAERTGGTYSTLKVQPAELEDSGVYFCASSQRAGALETQYFGPGTRLLVL.

This clonotype was detected ten times or more. The CDR3 DNA reads as TGTGCCAGCAGTTCAGGGGGAGAGCAGTACTTC. It translates to CASSSGGEQYF. This chain uses TRBV7-9 with TRBJ2-7; 7 bases map to TRBD1. The CDR3 sequence is 11 residues long. Germline CDR1 reads SEHNR; CDR2 reads FQNEAQ (reference sequence). V lost 6 bases to trimming and J lost 7 bases; unmatched junction nucleotides: 3.

This clonotype came up many times. The rearrangement uses TRBV7-2 and TRBJ2-7, with 8 bases aligning to TRBD1. This CDR3 has 14 residues. The V gene's germline CDR1 is SGHTA and CDR2 FQGNSA. With 1 base clipped from V and 5 bases from J, the junction kept 4 bases outside the gene matches. CDR3 coding DNA: TGTGCCAGCAGCTTAGGCAGGGGGCAAGACGAGCAGTACGTC. Protein sequence: CASSLGRGQDEQYV.

This clonotype came up many times. The rearrangement links TRBV6-6 to TRBJ2-1; 9 positions match TRBD2. V dropped 0 bases and J dropped 2; count of bases not matched to a gene: 2. This CDR3 is built from 16 residues. CDR1 and CDR2 (germline): MNHNY, SVGAGI (reference sequence). This CDR3 is CASSYSSGGTYNEQFF. As DNA, the CDR3 is TGTGCCAGCAGTTACTCTAGCGGGGGAACCTACAATGAGCAGTTCTTC.

This clonotype was seen ten or more times. The gene calls are TRBV20-1 and TRBJ1-1; no reliable D call. This CDR3 has 13 residues. Trimming removed 0 bases at V and 1 base at J, with 6 bases between. CDR1 DFQATT and CDR2 SNEGSKA come from the germline V gene (reference sequence). The CDR3 is CSARDRENTEAFF. The CDR3 DNA follows: TGCAGTGCTAGAGATCGAGAGAACACTGAAGCTTTCTTT.

This clonotype has more than one count but fewer than ten. The chain uses TRBV6-5 and TRBJ1-5, with a weak D call TRBD1 (5 bases). The V end lost 0 bases, the J end lost 6 bases, and 9 bases lay between the germline ends. This CDR3 comprises 14 residues. From germline, CDR1 is MNHEY and CDR2 SVGAGI. CDR3 coding DNA: TGTGCCAGCAGTTACTCGGCAGGGTCTCAGCCCCAGCATTTT. Encoded protein: CASSYSAGSQPQHF.

This clonotype was seen only a few times. The chain links TRBV7-3 to TRBJ2-1, with 10 bases lining up with TRBD2. Germline trimming cut 3 bases from V and 8 bases from J; bases unmatched to any gene: 7. Germline CDR1 reads SGHTA; CDR2 reads FQGTGA. The CDR3 is 15 amino acids. CDR3 nucleotide sequence: TGTGCCAGCAGCTTTCTAGCGGGGGCGGTCGATGAGCAGTTCTTC. This sequence encodes CASSFLAGAVDEQFF.

This chain links TRBV28 with TRBJ2-6; D is unclear. Deletions cut 2 bases from V and 0 bases from J, with 5 bases between. In germline, CDR1 is MDHEN, CDR2 SYDVKM. The CDR3 consists of 15 residues. CDR3 nucleotides: TGTGCCAGCAGTTTACGAACCTCTGGGGCCAACGTCCTGACTTTC. This sequence encodes CASSLRTSGANVLTF. Supplemented by reference TRBV28 and TRBJ2-6, the full variable domain reads DVKVTQSSRYLVKRTGEKVFLECVQDMDHENMFWYRQDPGLGLRLIYFSYDVKMKEKGDIPEGYSVSREKKERFSLILESASTNQTSMYLCASSLRTSGANVLTFGAGSRLTVL.

CDR3 DNA: TGTGCCATCAGCGACTTGGCGGGGGCAGGGGTCGGCGAGCAGTACGTC. Translating gives CAISDLAGAGVGEQYV. The chain carries TRBV10-3 and TRBJ2-7; D is possibly TRBD2 (7 bases). CDR1 and CDR2 from the germline V gene are ENHRY and SYGVKD. Trimming removed 6 bases at V and 6 bases at J, with 24 bases between. The CDR3 runs 16 residues.

V gene TRBV14 combines with J gene TRBJ1-2, with D possibly being TRBD1 (6 bases). Germline CDR1 reads SGHDN; CDR2 reads FVKESK. The CDR3 sequence is 14 residues long. The V and J ends lost 1 base and 8 bases respectively, with 14 bases between them. The CDR3: CASSQASGAGGYTF. Written as DNA, the CDR3 is TGTGCCAGCAGCCAAGCCTCAGGGGCAGGAGGCTACACCTTC. The full variable domain, its missing parts supplied by reference TRBV14 and TRBJ1-2, is EAGVTQFPSHSVIEKGQTVTLRCDPISGHDNLYWYRRVMGKEIKFLLHFVKESKQDESGMPNNRFLAERTGGTYSTLKVQPAELEDSGVYFCASSQASGAGGYTFGSGTRLTVV.

V and J are TRBV6-2 or TRBV6-3 and TRBJ2-3; D is ambiguous. Germline V CDR1 and CDR2: MNHEY, SVGEGT. Trimming shortened V by 0 bases and J by 6 bases, and 19 bases separated the two germline ends. The CDR3 spans 17 residues. The CDR3 bases are TGTGCCAGCAGTTACTCGAGTTCCGGGCCGTCGTCGGATACGCAGTATTTT. It specifies CASSYSSSGPSSDTQYF.

This chain joins TRBV4-2 and TRBJ2-1; 14 positions agree with TRBD2. This CDR3 is built from 18 residues. Germline CDR1 LGHNA, CDR2 YNFKEQ. Unmatched junction bases numbered 5, after V lost 4 bases and J lost 0 bases. CDR3 DNA sequence: TGTGCCAGCAGCCGCGGACTAGCGGGGGGTCACTCCTACAATGAGCAGTTCTTC. Amino acid sequence: CASSRGLAGGHSYNEQFF.

This clonotype was observed a few times. The chain's CDR3 is CASSLELTSGGQTQYF. DNA of the CDR3: TGTGCCAGCAGCTTAGAACTCACTAGCGGGGGTCAGACCCAGTACTTC. This chain joins TRBV5-4 and TRBJ2-5; 11 nucleotides agree with TRBD2. This CDR3 has 16 residues. Germline loops: CDR1 SGHNT, CDR2 YYREEE (reference sequence). V was pared by 2 bases and J by 6 bases, with 9 bases of the junction left unmatched.

This rearrangement joins TRBV28 to TRBJ1-1; no firm D call. Germline-derived CDR1 and CDR2 are MDHEN and SYDVKM. The CDR3 length is 14 residues. V lost 6 bases to trimming and J lost 1 base, with 12 bases between them. The chain's CDR3 is CASSLGQKNTEAFF. The CDR3 nucleotides read TGTGCCAGCAGCTTAGGGCAGAAGAACACTGAAGCTTTCTTT.

This chain connects TRBV20-1 to TRBJ1-2; D remains ambiguous. Trimming left V 7 bases short and J 8 bases short, with 14 bases between. The germline V gene encodes CDR1 DFQATT and CDR2 SNEGSKA (reference sequence). The CDR3 consists of 11 residues. CDR3 in amino acids: CSGSGFLGYTF. DNA for the CDR3: TGCAGTGGGAGTGGGTTTCTCGGCTACACCTTC.

Comments on this clonotype: A read error is possible here, since a much larger clone lies one base away. The rearrangement uses TRBV6-5 and TRBJ2-1; D is ambiguous. Looked up from germline, CDR1 is MNHEY and CDR2 is SVGAGI. The CDR3 runs to 13 residues. The CDR3: CANSTYSYNEQFF. The CDR3 DNA sequence: TGTGCCAACAGTACCTACAGTTACAATGAGCAGTTCTTC.

Only a few counts were recorded for this clonotype. The chain couples TRBV6-5 to TRBJ1-5; D unclear. The CDR3 spans 15 residues. Trimming cost V 0 bases and J 4 bases, with 10 bases left between them. Germline loops: CDR1 MNHEY, CDR2 SVGAGI. CDR3 sequence: CASSYSPGVNQPQHF. For the CDR3, the DNA is TGTGCCAGCAGTTACTCGCCCGGAGTAAATCAGCCCCAGCATTTT.

Only a few counts were recorded for this clonotype. The chain employs TRBV7-2 and TRBJ1-2; TRBD1 matches at 7 bases. The CDR3 runs to 16 residues. The ends lost 5 bases at V and 0 bases at J; junction bases unmatched: 9. Germline lookup yields CDR1 SGHTA and CDR2 FQGNSA. The CDR3 DNA is TGTGCCAGCAGCGAGGGACAGCCTTCCTCTAACTATGGCTACACCTTC. This sequence encodes CASSEGQPSSNYGYTF.

In its sample, this clonotype was seen a few times. V and J are TRBV2 and TRBJ2-2; 7 bases are shared with TRBD1. Per germline, CDR1 SNHLY and CDR2 FYNNEI. Trimming at V came to 1 base and at J to 7 bases, leaving 6 bases not matched to a gene. CDR3 length: 15 residues. CDR3 residues: CASSEGQGVSGELFF. CDR3 sequence (DNA): TGTGCCAGCAGTGAAGGCCAGGGGGTGAGCGGGGAGCTGTTTTTT.

For this clonotype: This may be a read error, as it is one base from a much larger clone. V is TRBV7-6 and J is TRBJ2-2; D is unresolved. The V gene's germline CDR1 is SGHVS and CDR2 FNYEAQ. This CDR3 is 15 amino acids long. CDR3 protein: CANSPFLENTGELFF. DNA for the CDR3: TGTGCCAACAGCCCATTTCTCGAGAACACCGGGGAGCTGTTTTTT.

This chain joins TRBV7-3 and TRBJ2-2; 7 nucleotides line up with TRBD2. Germline V gene data show CDR1 as SGHTA and CDR2 as FQGTGA. V lost 0 bases to trimming and J lost 5 bases; unmatched junction nucleotides: 15. The CDR3 is made up of 19 amino acids. The CDR3: CASSLTRKHGGIWTGELFF. DNA of the CDR3: TGTGCCAGCAGCTTAACCCGGAAGCACGGGGGGATATGGACCGGGGAGCTGTTTTTT.

This clonotype was observed a few times. This chain connects TRBV29-1 to TRBJ2-1; possibly TRBD1 for D (6 bases). Trimming stripped 1 base from V and 0 bases from J, with 10 bases between. The CDR3 is made up of 15 amino acids. The germline V gene has CDR1 SQVTM and CDR2 ANQGSEA. The CDR3 nucleotides read TGCAGCGTTGAAGGGACAGCCCGCTCCTACAATGAGCAGTTCTTC. This sequence encodes CSVEGTARSYNEQFF.

The CDR3: CSVEARQGAFSGNTIYF. In DNA, the CDR3 is TGCAGCGTTGAAGCCAGACAGGGGGCTTTCTCTGGAAACACCATATATTTT. The V call is TRBV29-1, the J call TRBJ1-3; 10 positions agree with TRBD1. Per germline, CDR1 SQVTM and CDR2 ANQGSEA. The CDR3 loop spans 17 amino acids. With V trimmed by 1 base and J by 0 bases, 6 bases remained unmatched. Looking up the rest from reference TRBV29-1 and TRBJ1-3 gives the full variable domain: SAVISQKPSRDICQRGTSLTIQCQVDSQVTMMFWYRQQPGQSLTLIATANQGSEATYESGFVIDKFPISRPNLTFSTLTVSNMSPEDSSIYLCSVEARQGAFSGNTIYFGEGSWLTVV.

The V call is TRBV12-3 or TRBV12-4, the J call TRBJ2-3, with TRBD1 matching over 8 bases. Losses at the gene ends were 7 bases for V and 1 base for J; bases not matched to a gene: 7. The CDR3 has 15 residues. CDR3: CASTLPGQGTDTQYF. The CDR3 nucleotides are TGTGCCAGCACTCTACCGGGACAGGGCACAGATACGCAGTATTTT.

This sequence joins TRBV6-2 or TRBV6-3 and TRBJ2-5; D ambiguous. The V gene lost 0 bases and the J gene lost 4 bases, with 12 bases spanning the gap. The CDR3 contains 15 residues. CDR1 is MNHEY and CDR2 is SVGEGT in the germline V gene. The CDR3: CASSYSSHDGETQYF. CDR3 DNA sequence: TGTGCCAGCAGTTACTCGTCCCACGACGGAGAGACCCAGTACTTC.

J is TRBJ2-3 and V is TRBV14, with TRBD1 as a possible D gene (6 bases). Trimming cost V 0 bases and J 6 bases, with 13 bases left between them. This CDR3 is 15 amino acids long. The germline V gene encodes CDR1 SGHDN and CDR2 FVKESK. The CDR3 DNA sequence: TGTGCCAGCAGCCAAGATCCCGGGACATGGGATACGCAGTATTTT. It codes for CASSQDPGTWDTQYF.

This clonotype was detected only a few times. The chain uses TRBV4-2 and TRBJ2-7; TRBD1 is a possible D gene (5 bases). The CDR3 extends over 13 amino acids. V lost 0 bases and J lost 5, with 8 bases in between. CDR1 LGHNA and CDR2 YNFKEQ come from the germline V gene. The CDR3: CASSQEGRDEQYF. CDR3 sequence (DNA): TGTGCCAGCAGCCAAGAGGGCAGGGACGAGCAGTACTTC.

Of note for this clonotype: This may arise from a read error, as a much more abundant clone is one base away. The genes are TRBV28 and TRBJ1-2, with D uncertain. The CDR3 runs 13 residues. CDR1 and CDR2 from the germline V gene are MDHEN and SYDVKM. Trimming cost V 11 bases and J 7 bases, with 20 bases left between them. CDR3: CAGSSPVQVGYTF. CDR3 in DNA: TGTGCCGGCTCCAGTCCTGTTCAAGTTGGCTACACCTTC.

Ten or more counts support this clonotype. The chain carries TRBV19 and TRBJ1-1; perhaps TRBD1 as D (5 bases). This CDR3 contains 14 residues. Trimming pared 3 bases from V and 7 bases from J, leaving 15 bases between. Germline CDR1 and CDR2: LNHDA and SQIVND (reference sequence). CDR3 sequence (DNA): TGTGCCAGTAGTATTTTGTTTGGGGCTGATGAAGCTTTCTTT. Translating it yields CASSILFGADEAFF.